This TCR beta chain was recorded in a study of neurological immune-mediated disorders. The V gene's germline CDR1 is DFQATT and CDR2 SNEGSKA (reference sequence). The CDR3 loop spans 14 amino acids. V shed 5 bases, J shed 4 bases, and the junction held 5 bases outside the gene matches. With 10-nucleotide random UMIs included, cDNA was synthesized by 5'RACE. The yield of each sequencing run was over 200 million TCR-beta sequences from 15-18 subjects. TCRdb processed the 5' RACE reads anew with MiXCR; each CDR3 protein has one entry. The table lists roughly 48,000 distinct CDR3 sequences, about 12% of them singletons, with approximately 10% in the top ten. As for time point: longitudinal time-point 3. This clonotype was seen repeatedly, ten times or more.

Sample: PBMCs. The chain links TRBV20-1 to TRBJ2-1; 10 bases are shared with TRBD2. The sequence was obtained from a male donor with HTLV-1-associated myelopathy (HAM/TSP). CDR3 residues: CSAQAGGAYNEQFF. For the CDR3, the DNA is TGCAGTGCTCAAGCGGGGGGGGCTTACAATGAGCAGTTCTTC.